The 9 T cell receptor beta chains listed next were all sequenced from one sample in a study of T cell repertoires in cytomegalovirus infection. TCRdb passed the reads through MiXCR, listing each CDR3 protein once. The data contain approximately 500,000 distinct CDR3 sequences, approximately 15% of them singletons. The sequencing sample was made of CD8+ T cells from PBMCs. The receptor source for this set is a human donor in good health (CMV status not recorded). Some clones in this sample may be carry-over from other donors' samples.

The V gene is TRBV9, the J gene TRBJ2-3, with 8 bases aligning to TRBD2. Trimming cost V 0 bases and J 5 bases; bases outside gene matches: 5. The CDR3 is 15 residues long. CDR1 and CDR2 from the germline V gene are SGDLS and YYNGEE. CDR3 amino acids: CASSVAGSGGDTQYF. CDR3 in DNA: TGTGCCAGCAGCGTAGCTGGGAGCGGGGGAGATACGCAGTATTTT.

The table lists this clonotype with many counts. This chain uses TRBV6-5 with TRBJ2-2; D may be TRBD1 or TRBD2 (6 bases each). This CDR3 is built from 18 residues. With 0 bases removed from V and 3 bases from J, the gap between germline ends came to 17 bases. Germline CDR1 MNHEY, CDR2 SVGAGI. The CDR3 DNA is TGTGCCAGCAGTTACTCCCACTTGGGGGGCAAGGACACCGGGGAGCTGTTTTTT. Translation gives CASSYSHLGGKDTGELFF.

The chain recombines TRBV13 with TRBJ1-1; 12 bases line up with TRBD1. In germline, CDR1 is PRHDT, CDR2 FYEKMQ (reference sequence). There are 17 residues in the CDR3. V lost 5 bases and J lost 4; bases outside the gene matches: 11. This CDR3 reads CASSTGTGGAASTEAFF. CDR3 DNA: TGTGCCAGCAGCACCGGGACAGGGGGCGCGGCGAGCACTGAAGCTTTCTTT.

In its sample, this clonotype was seen a few times. The chain combines TRBV29-1 with TRBJ2-1; the match to TRBD1 covers 9 bases. The CDR3 spans 14 residues. V was clipped by 8 bases and J by 4 bases; unmatched bases: 9. Germline V CDR1 and CDR2: SQVTM, ANQGSEA. In nucleotides, the CDR3 is TGCAGCCTGAATCCCGGGACAGGGTACAATGAGCAGTTCTTC. It codes for CSLNPGTGYNEQFF.

This clonotype was observed many times. This sequence joins TRBV6-6 and TRBJ1-5; 7 bases are shared with TRBD1. The V gene end was trimmed by 7 bases and the J gene end by 3 bases; junction bases not matched to a gene: 6. The CDR3 spans 14 residues. Per germline, CDR1 MNHNY and CDR2 SVGAGI (reference sequence). The CDR3, as DNA: TGTGCCAGCACTATACAGGGGCCCAATCAGCCCCAGCATTTT. This encodes CASTIQGPNQPQHF.

With regard to this clonotype: Since no conserved phenylalanine or tryptophan closes the CDR3, a read error is the likely cause. J is TRBJ2-1 and V is TRBV20-1; 7 bases align to TRBD1. Germline CDR1 DFQATT, CDR2 SNEGSKA (reference sequence). The ends lost 2 bases at V and 2 bases at J; junction bases unmatched: 6. This CDR3 contains 15 residues. The CDR3 here is CSARLRDSTYNEQFL. The DNA of the CDR3 is TGCAGTGCTAGACTCAGGGACAGTACCTACAATGAGCAGTTCTTA.

The V call is TRBV6-5, the J call TRBJ1-1; no clear D. Germline V CDR1 and CDR2: MNHEY, SVGAGI. CDR3 length: 15 amino acids. Deletions cut 0 bases from V and 1 base from J, with 9 bases between. The CDR3 coding sequence is TGTGCCAGCAGTTACTCGATGGATGGGAACACTGAAGCTTTCTTT. This gives the protein CASSYSMDGNTEAFF.

The sample holds many counts of this clonotype. CDR3 sequence reads: CASKSHRSFEYEQYF. The CDR3 DNA follows: TGTGCCAGCAAATCACACCGGTCGTTCGAGTACGAGCAGTACTTC. The rearrangement joins TRBV6-1 to TRBJ2-7; D remains ambiguous. V shed 7 bases and J shed 4 bases, with 20 bases lying between them. Germline assignment: CDR1 MNHNS and CDR2 SASEGT. CDR3 size: 15 residues.

This clonotype was observed many times. J is TRBJ2-1 and V is TRBV7-3, with D uncertain. The V end lost 6 bases, the J end lost 6 bases, and 12 bases lay between the germline ends. The CDR3 has 13 residues. Germline values: CDR1 SGHTA, CDR2 FQGTGA. The CDR3 loop is CASRSLNGNEQFF. In DNA, the CDR3 is TGTGCCAGCAGGTCCCTAAACGGCAATGAGCAGTTCTTC.